These 5 T cell receptor beta chains were sequenced from one sample in a study of T cells after yellow fever vaccination. From the 5' RACE reads, TCRdb called clonotypes with MiXCR, one entry per CDR3 protein. The table records hundreds of thousands of distinct CDR3 sequences, 15% to 20% of them present only once. This sample comprised PBMCs, obtained before the yellow fever booster vaccination. Receptors were obtained from a young man who received the YFV17D yellow fever vaccine.

The CDR3 DNA reads as TGTGCCAGCAGCTTAGATGTTGGACTAGCGGGGCCCCCGGGAGAGACCCAGTACTTC. It codes for CASSLDVGLAGPPGETQYF. The gene calls are TRBV7-2 and TRBJ2-5, with TRBD2 matching over 12 bases. Germline V gene lookup returns CDR1 SGHTA and CDR2 FQGNSA. This CDR3 has 19 residues. V dropped 1 base and J dropped 4; count of bases not matched to a gene: 13.

The chain recombines TRBV12-3 or TRBV12-4 with TRBJ1-2; 8 positions match TRBD1. V lost 6 bases to trimming and J lost 6 bases; unmatched junction nucleotides: 6. The CDR3 is 13 residues long. The CDR3 bases are TGTGCCAGCAGGCTGACAGGGGTCGATGGCTACACCTTC. Encoded protein: CASRLTGVDGYTF.

The J gene is TRBJ2-3, the V gene TRBV7-9, with 10 positions matching TRBD2. CDR1 and CDR2 (germline): SEHNR, FQNEAQ (reference sequence). Trimming removed 5 bases from V and 2 bases from J; junction bases left unmatched: 4. This CDR3 region has 15 residues. CDR3 amino acids: CASSVLAGYTDTQYF. CDR3 DNA sequence: TGTGCCAGCAGCGTACTAGCGGGGTACACAGATACGCAGTATTTT.

The genes are TRBV25-1 and TRBJ1-2; D is undetermined. CDR3 length: 12 amino acids. V was pared by 2 bases and J by 5 bases, with 6 bases between. Germline V lookup: CDR1 MGHDK, CDR2 SYGVNS. CDR3 sequence (DNA): TGTGCCAGCAGTGAACACGAGTATGGCTACACCTTC. The encoded protein is CASSEHEYGYTF.

In this sample, this clonotype turned up a few times. V gene TRBV5-1 combines with J gene TRBJ1-3; 7 nucleotides align to TRBD1. The germline V gene encodes CDR1 SGHRS and CDR2 YFSETQ. There are 15 residues in the CDR3. V lost 4 bases and J lost 0; bases outside the gene matches: 4. The CDR3 loop is CASSTRTGSGNTIYF. CDR3 sequence (DNA): TGCGCCAGCAGCACTCGGACAGGCTCTGGAAACACCATATATTTT. Drawing the rest from reference TRBV5-1 and TRBJ1-3, the complete variable domain is KAGVTQTPRYLIKTRGQQVTLSCSPISGHRSVSWYQQTPGQGLQFLFEYFSETQRNKGNFPGRFSGRQFSNSRSEMNVSTLELGDSALYLCASSTRTGSGNTIYFGEGSWLTVV.